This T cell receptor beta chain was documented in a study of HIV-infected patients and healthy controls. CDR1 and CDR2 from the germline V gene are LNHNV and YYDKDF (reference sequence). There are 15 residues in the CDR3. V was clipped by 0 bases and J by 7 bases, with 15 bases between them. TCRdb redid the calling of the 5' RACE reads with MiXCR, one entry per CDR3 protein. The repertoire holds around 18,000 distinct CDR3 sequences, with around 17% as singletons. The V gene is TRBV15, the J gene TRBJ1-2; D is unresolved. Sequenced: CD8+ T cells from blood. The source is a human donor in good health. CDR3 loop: CATSRDLGSASGYTF. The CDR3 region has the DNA TGTGCCACCAGCAGAGATCTGGGGTCAGCGAGTGGCTACACCTTC.